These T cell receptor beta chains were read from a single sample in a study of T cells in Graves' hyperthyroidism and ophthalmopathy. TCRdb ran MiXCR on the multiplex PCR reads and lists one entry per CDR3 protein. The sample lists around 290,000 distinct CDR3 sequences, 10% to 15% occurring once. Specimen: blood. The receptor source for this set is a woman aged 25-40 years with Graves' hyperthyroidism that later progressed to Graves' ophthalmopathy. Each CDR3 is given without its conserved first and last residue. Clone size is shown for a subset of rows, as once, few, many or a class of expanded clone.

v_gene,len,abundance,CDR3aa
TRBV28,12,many,ASGLNSPSYEQY
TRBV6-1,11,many,ASSDRANTEAF
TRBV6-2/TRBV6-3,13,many,ASSFRTSLTGELF
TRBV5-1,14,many,ASSRGTSREAGELF
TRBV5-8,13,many,ASSFQDGMNTEAF
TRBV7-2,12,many,ASSFVKSTDTQY
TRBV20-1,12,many,SAITDRTNTEAF
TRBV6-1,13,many,ASTPDREPYNEQF
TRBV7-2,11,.,ASSQDGSYGYT
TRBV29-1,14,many,SVGSRLAGAYNEQF
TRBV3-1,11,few,ASSHTNTGELF
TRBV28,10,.,ASSFIGSPPY
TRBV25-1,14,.,ASSDKPLSNTGELF
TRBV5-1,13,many,ASSLALAGAGEQY
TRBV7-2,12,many,ASSARGDTGELF
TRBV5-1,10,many,ASSSGQFGYT
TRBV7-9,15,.,ASSPPGTSSLRDTQY
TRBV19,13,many,ASSTGTGVFETQY
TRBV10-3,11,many,AISGGGGYEQF
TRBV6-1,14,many,ASSSLLAGSSGELF
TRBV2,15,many,ASSEISRQVLNQPQH
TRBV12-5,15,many,ASGLVREGGYTDTQY
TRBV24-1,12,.,ATSDGGEADTQY
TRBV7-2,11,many,ASSLGTNEKLF
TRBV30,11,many,AWSVQDLGGYT
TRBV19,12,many,ASTASGDAYEQY
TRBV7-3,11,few,ASSLLAPGELF
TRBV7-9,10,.,ASSLDNTEAF
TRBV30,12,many,AWTSLNRGPEAF
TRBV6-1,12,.,ASRAGTGGNTIY
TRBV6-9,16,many,ASSYGWAGGSSYNEQF
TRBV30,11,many,AWSVRTYNEQF
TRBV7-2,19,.,ASSSGLAGGYPLASTDTQY
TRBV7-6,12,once,ASSLGAGDYGYT
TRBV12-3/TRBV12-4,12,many,ATARGPTNEKLF
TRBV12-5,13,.,ASGLMSGSTDTQY
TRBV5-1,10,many,ASSLDRDIQY
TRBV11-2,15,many,ASSLVGLAGGNNEQF
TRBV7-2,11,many,ASSPLEVNEQF
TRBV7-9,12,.,ASSLPGANYGYT
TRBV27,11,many,ASSTEGISPLH
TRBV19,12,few,ASSILSGADAQY
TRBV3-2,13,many,ASSQDGTGSYEQY
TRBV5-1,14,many,ASSSETGLNTGELF